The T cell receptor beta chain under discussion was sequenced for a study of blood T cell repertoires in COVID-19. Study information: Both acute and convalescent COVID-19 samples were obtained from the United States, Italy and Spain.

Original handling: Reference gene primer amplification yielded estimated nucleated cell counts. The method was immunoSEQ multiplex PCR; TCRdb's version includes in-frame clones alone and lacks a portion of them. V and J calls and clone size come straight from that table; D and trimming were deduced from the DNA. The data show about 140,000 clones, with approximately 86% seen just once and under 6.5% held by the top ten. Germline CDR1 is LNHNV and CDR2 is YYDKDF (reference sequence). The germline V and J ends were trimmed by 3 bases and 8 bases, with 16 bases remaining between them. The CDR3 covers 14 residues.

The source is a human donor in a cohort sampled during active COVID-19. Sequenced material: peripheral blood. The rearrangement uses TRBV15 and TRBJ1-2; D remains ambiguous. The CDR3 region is CATSRGLGSRGYTF. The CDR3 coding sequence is TGTGCCACCAGCAGGGGCCTCGGGAGTAGGGGCTACACCTTC.